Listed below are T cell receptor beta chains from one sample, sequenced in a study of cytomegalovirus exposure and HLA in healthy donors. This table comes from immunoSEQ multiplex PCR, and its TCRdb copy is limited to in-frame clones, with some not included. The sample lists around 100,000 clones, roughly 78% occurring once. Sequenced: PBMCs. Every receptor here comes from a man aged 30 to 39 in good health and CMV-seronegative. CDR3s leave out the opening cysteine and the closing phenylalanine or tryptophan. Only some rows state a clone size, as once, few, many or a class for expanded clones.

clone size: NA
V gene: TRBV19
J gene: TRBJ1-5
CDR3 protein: ASSWETGRTPSRH

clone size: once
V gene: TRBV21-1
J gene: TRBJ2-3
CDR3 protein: ATMRAAGADTQY

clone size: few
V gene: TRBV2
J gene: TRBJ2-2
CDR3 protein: ASSNALDRVGLF

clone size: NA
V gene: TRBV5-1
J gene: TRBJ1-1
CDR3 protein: ASSLDRGRNTEAF

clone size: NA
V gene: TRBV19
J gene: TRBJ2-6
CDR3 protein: ASSTQGSGANVLT

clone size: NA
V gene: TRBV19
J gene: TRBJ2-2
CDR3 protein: ASRRNAGTSGGGGELF

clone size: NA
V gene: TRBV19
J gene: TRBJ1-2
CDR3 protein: ASSISGRVNYGYT

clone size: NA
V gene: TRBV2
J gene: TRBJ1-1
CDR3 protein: ASTLQGNTEAF

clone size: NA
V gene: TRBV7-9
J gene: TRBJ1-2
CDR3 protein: ASSQGTGLNYGYT

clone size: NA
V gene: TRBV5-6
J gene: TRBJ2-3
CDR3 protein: ASSYRTGSRTDTQY

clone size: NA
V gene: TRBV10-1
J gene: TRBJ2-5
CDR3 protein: ASSAARGNQETQY

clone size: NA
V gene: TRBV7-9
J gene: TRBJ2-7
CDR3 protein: ASSLQESEQY

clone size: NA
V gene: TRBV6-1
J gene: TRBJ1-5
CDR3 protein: ASSEGALTINQPQH

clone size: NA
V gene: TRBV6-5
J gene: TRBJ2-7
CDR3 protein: ASSRMAVPYEQY

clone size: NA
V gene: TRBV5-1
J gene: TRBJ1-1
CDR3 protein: ASSLGVAGGGTEAF

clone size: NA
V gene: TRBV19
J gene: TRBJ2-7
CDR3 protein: ARAREQY

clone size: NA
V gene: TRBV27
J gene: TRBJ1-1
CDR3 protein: ASSLGQGGWTEAF

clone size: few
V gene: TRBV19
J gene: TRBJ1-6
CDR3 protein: ASTRGNSPLH